The rows below give T cell receptor beta chains drawn from one sample of a study of T-cell memory formation after mild COVID-19. Each CDR3 protein is one row after TCRdb ran MiXCR on the 5' RACE reads. This table holds hundreds of thousands of distinct CDR3 sequences, approximately 15% found once. Sequenced material: PBMCs or a T cell subset sorted from them (not recorded which). These receptors came from a young man who had mild COVID-19 (a few samples of this study predate the infection). Cell type and time point are not known. Each CDR3 is given with its conserved first and last residue. The D gene is left open where the match is weak.

.	TRBV30	TRBJ2-4	CAGRMPGADNQYF
TRBD2	TRBV7-2	TRBJ2-2	CASSLLTSPGTGELFF
TRBD2	TRBV27	TRBJ2-2	CASSRLAGPVGELFF
TRBD2	TRBV10-3	TRBJ2-5	CAISGRGTSGKETQYF
TRBD1	TRBV18	TRBJ2-2	CASSRAETRGRFLSNTGELFF
TRBD2	TRBV7-9	TRBJ2-1	CASSTRTSAFEQFF
.	TRBV7-2	TRBJ2-3	CASRHGGGPDTQYF
.	TRBV6-6	TRBJ1-5	CATQQGNQPQHF
.	TRBV6-5	TRBJ1-6	CASSNTYKDSPLHF
.	TRBV12-3/TRBV12-4	TRBJ2-1	CASSKGASYNEQFF
TRBD1	TRBV20-1	TRBJ1-2	CSATGTGPHTF
TRBD1	TRBV24-1	TRBJ2-2	CATSDRGQGPGELFF
.	TRBV9	TRBJ2-2	CASSMGTNTGELFF
.	TRBV6-5	TRBJ2-1	CASRYSPGGASINEQFF
.	TRBV20-1	TRBJ1-1	CSAGGGRGGEAFF
TRBD2	TRBV7-6	TRBJ2-5	CASSLALAGVGEETQYF
.	TRBV20-1	TRBJ2-1	CSANRDTYNEQFF
TRBD1	TRBV20-1	TRBJ1-2	CSAPWTGGNYGYTF
.	TRBV20-1	TRBJ2-5	CSARRAQETQYF
.	TRBV6-2/TRBV6-3	TRBJ1-4	CASSYDRGKLFF
.	TRBV7-2	TRBJ2-5	CASSLGDPRETQYF
.	TRBV7-8	TRBJ2-1	CASSSPGGGAGNEQFF
TRBD1	TRBV19	TRBJ1-5	CASRITGGDQPQHF
.	TRBV14	TRBJ2-1	CASSRRGTYNEQFF
.	TRBV5-1	TRBJ1-4	CASSLASPRRNEKLFF
.	TRBV7-8	TRBJ1-1	CASSLGFRGLNTEAFF
.	TRBV20-1	TRBJ1-5	CSDRGSDQPQHF
TRBD2	TRBV28	TRBJ2-5	CASRTRLAGAPLETQYF
TRBD1	TRBV20-1	TRBJ2-1	CSAPGQGYNEQFF
.	TRBV27	TRBJ1-2	CASSLFPDYGYTF